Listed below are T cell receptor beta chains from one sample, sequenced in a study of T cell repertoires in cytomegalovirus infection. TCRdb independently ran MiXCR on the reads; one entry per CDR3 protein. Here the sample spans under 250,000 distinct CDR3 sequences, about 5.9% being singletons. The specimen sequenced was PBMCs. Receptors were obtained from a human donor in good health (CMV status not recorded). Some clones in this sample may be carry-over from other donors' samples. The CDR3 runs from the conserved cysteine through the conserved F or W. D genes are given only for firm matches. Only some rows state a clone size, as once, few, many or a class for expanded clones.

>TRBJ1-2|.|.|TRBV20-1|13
CSAAGGGLLGYTF
TGCAGCGCCGCCGGGGGGGGTTTGTTAGGCTACACCTTC
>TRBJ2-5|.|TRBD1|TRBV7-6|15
CASSRDRREQETQYF
TGTGCCAGCAGCCGGGACAGACGGGAACAAGAGACCCAGTACTTC
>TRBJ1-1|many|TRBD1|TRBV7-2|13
CASTSTGTDEAFF
TGTGCCAGCACTTCTACCGGGACAGATGAAGCTTTCTTT
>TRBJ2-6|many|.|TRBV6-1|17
CASTKTPGRSGANVLTF
TGTGCCAGCACCAAAACCCCAGGGCGCTCTGGGGCCAACGTCCTGACTTTC
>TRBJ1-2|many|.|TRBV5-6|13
CASSGQRVYGYTF
TGTGCCAGTTCCGGACAGCGAGTCTATGGCTACACCTTC
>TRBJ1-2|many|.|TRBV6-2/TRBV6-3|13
CASSYSGGDGYTF
TGTGCCAGCAGTTACTCGGGGGGGGACGGCTACACCTTC
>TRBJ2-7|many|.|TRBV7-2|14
CASSPAGQTYEQYF
TGTGCCAGCAGCCCGGCGGGACAGACCTACGAGCAGTACTTC
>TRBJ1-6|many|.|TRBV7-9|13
CASSLGTNSPLHF
TGTGCCAGCAGCTTAGGGACCAATTCACCCCTCCACTTT
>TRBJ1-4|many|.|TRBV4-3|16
CASSPTGTLRNEKLFF
TGCGCCAGCAGCCCCACAGGGACACTGAGAAATGAAAAACTGTTTTTT
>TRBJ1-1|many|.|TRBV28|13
CASTMTPVPEAFF
TGTGCCAGTACTATGACACCGGTCCCTGAAGCTTTCTTT
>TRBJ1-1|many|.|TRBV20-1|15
CSARENLLRYTEAFF
TGCAGTGCTAGAGAAAATCTCCTCAGGTACACTGAAGCTTTCTTT
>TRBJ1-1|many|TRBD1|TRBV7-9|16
CASSPRQGAGNTEAFF
TGTGCCAGCAGCCCCCGCCAGGGGGCCGGGAACACTGAAGCTTTCTTT
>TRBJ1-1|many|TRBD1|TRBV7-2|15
CASSRDRADLGKAFF
TGTGCCAGCAGCCGGGACAGGGCGGACCTAGGTAAAGCTTTCTTT
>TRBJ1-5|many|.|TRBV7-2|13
CASSLQRYQPQHF
TGTGCCAGCAGCTTACAAAGGTATCAGCCCCAGCATTTT
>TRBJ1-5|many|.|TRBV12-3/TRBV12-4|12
CASSLDRQPQHF
TGTGCCAGCAGTTTAGACCGTCAGCCCCAGCATTTT
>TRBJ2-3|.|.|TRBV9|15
CASSAQGSPTDTQYF
TGTGCCAGCAGCGCCCAAGGAAGCCCCACAGATACGCAGTATTTT
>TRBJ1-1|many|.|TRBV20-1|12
CSARDQQQEAFF
TGCAGTGCTAGAGATCAACAGCAAGAAGCTTTCTTT
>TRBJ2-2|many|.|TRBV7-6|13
CASSRGGAGELFF
TGTGCCAGCAGCCGAGGGGGGGCCGGGGAGCTGTTTTTT
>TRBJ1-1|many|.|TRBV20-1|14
CSAPASTGYTEAFF
TGCAGTGCCCCGGCGAGTACAGGCTACACTGAAGCTTTCTTT
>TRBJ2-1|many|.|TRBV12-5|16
CASGLRGALIDNEQFF
TGTGCTAGTGGTTTGAGAGGGGCTCTAATTGACAATGAGCAGTTCTTC
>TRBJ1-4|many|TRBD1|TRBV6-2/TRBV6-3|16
CASSYAGTGRAEKLFF
TGTGCCAGCAGTTACGCGGGGACAGGGCGGGCTGAAAAACTGTTTTTT
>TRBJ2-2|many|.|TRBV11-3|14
CASSLVRNTGELFF
TGTGCCAGCAGCTTAGTCCGGAACACCGGGGAGCTGTTTTTT
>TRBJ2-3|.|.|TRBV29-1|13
CSVDTGSTDTQYF
TGCAGCGTTGATACGGGTTCCACAGATACGCAGTATTTT
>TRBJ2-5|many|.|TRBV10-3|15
CAISESRGDQETQYF
TGTGCCATCAGTGAGTCAAGGGGAGACCAAGAGACCCAGTACTTC
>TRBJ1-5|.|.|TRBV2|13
CASLQNSNQPQHF
TGTGCCAGCCTCCAAAATAGCAATCAGCCCCAGCATTTT
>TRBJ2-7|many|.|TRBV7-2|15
CASSLRYRELHEQYF
TGTGCCAGCAGCCTACGATACAGGGAACTCCACGAGCAGTACTTC
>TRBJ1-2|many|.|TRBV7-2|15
CASSSPPQGGYGYTF
TGTGCCAGCAGCTCCCCCCCCCAGGGAGGCTATGGCTACACCTTC
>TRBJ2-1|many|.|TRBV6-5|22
CASSYTTPKSMVAPQKFREQFF
TGTGCCAGCAGTTACACCACCCCCAAGAGTATGGTTGCCCCACAGAAATTTCGTGAGCAGTTCTTC
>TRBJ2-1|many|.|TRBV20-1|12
CRAPGTYNEQFF
TGCAGGGCGCCAGGCACCTACAATGAGCAGTTCTTC